The 18 T cell receptor beta chains in this list originate from one sample, sequenced in a study of T cell repertoires in cytomegalovirus infection (dated by TCRdb to the late 2010s). Sequenced using an Illumina HiSeq 1500. TCRdb trimmed the raw reads at Q25, called clones with MiXCR and kept productive beta chains. Records with the same CDR3 protein are collapsed into one entry carrying the most frequent genes and DNA. The sample table records over 150,000 distinct CDR3 sequences; under 25% of these occur just once. 2.5% to 3% of the sample comes from the top ten. The sequenced material came from PBMCs. Receptors originate from a human donor in good health (CMV status not recorded). Some clones in this sample may be carry-over from other donors' samples.

This clonotype was counted only a few times. The V call is TRBV14, the J call TRBJ2-7; tentative D call: TRBD1 (6 bases). This CDR3 has 12 residues. Germline V CDR1 and CDR2: SGHDN, FVKESK. The V and J ends lost 3 bases and 6 bases respectively, with 9 bases between them. The CDR3 is CASSQAGVEQYF. CDR3 sequence (DNA): TGTGCCAGCAGCCAGGCAGGGGTCGAGCAGTACTTC.

A few counts support this clonotype. V gene TRBV7-2 combines with J gene TRBJ2-5; D ambiguous. The CDR3 has 14 residues. Germline V gene lookup returns CDR1 SGHTA and CDR2 FQGNSA. V lost 0 bases to trimming and J lost 4 bases, with 9 bases between them. The CDR3 loop is CASSLAFAAETQYF. The CDR3 DNA reads as TGTGCCAGCAGCTTAGCATTTGCCGCAGAGACCCAGTACTTC.

A single count supports this clonotype. A much more abundant neighbour one base away suggests this may be a read error. The chain carries TRBV7-6 and TRBJ2-2; 8 bases are a match to TRBD1. The CDR3 contains 14 residues. Germline-derived CDR1 and CDR2 are SGHVS and FNYEAQ. Here the CDR3 reads CASSTGQGHGGLFF. The CDR3, as DNA: TGTGCCAGCAGCACTGGACAGGGTCACGGGGGGCTGTTTTTT.

In this sample, this clonotype turned up many times. V gene TRBV5-6 combines with J gene TRBJ1-5, with a weak D call TRBD1 (6 bases). The V end lost 4 bases, the J end lost 6 bases, and 17 bases lay between the germline ends. The CDR3 contains 15 residues. Germline V gene data show CDR1 as SGHDT and CDR2 as YYEEEE. The CDR3 loop is CASSARGGVAQPQHF. CDR3 sequence (DNA): TGTGCCAGCAGCGCCCGAGGGGGGGTGGCTCAGCCCCAGCATTTT.

The genes are TRBV19 and TRBJ2-7, with 7 positions matching TRBD2. Germline lookup yields CDR1 LNHDA and CDR2 SQIVND (reference sequence). The CDR3 has 13 residues. The ends lost 4 bases at V and 4 bases at J; junction bases unmatched: 4. CDR3 DNA sequence: TGTGCCAGTAGTAGGGCTAGCGGTTACGAGCAGTACTTC. It yields the protein CASSRASGYEQYF.

This clonotype was seen a few times. The chain is built from TRBV7-8 and TRBJ1-1; no clear D. This CDR3 is built from 15 residues. Germline CDR1 is SGHVS and CDR2 is FQNEAQ. Trimming removed 3 bases from V and 1 base from J, with 12 bases in between. The CDR3 nucleotides read TGTGCCAGCAGCTTTTCCCCTAGTGAGAACACTGAAGCTTTCTTT. Translated, it gives CASSFSPSENTEAFF.

This clonotype has a handful of counts. This chain joins TRBV7-9 and TRBJ1-6; no clear D. The CDR3 is 13 amino acids. V was cut by 5 bases and J by 13 bases, with 15 bases left in between. Germline lookup yields CDR1 SEHNR and CDR2 FQNEAQ (reference sequence). CDR3 sequence (DNA): TGTGCCAGCAGCCCTGAAGTCTTTGGGCCCCTCCACTTT. Translated: CASSPEVFGPLHF.

This clonotype appeared a few times. This chain uses TRBV27 with TRBJ2-7, with a tentative D call TRBD2 (5 bases). This CDR3 contains 13 residues. The germline gives CDR1 MNHEY, CDR2 SMNVEV (reference sequence). V was shortened by 6 bases and J by 6 bases, with 15 bases between the two germline ends. CDR3 nucleotide sequence: TGTGCCAGCAGCCCCGGCCCGGGGAGCGAGCAGTACTTC. It codes for CASSPGPGSEQYF.

This clonotype has at least ten counts. The genes are TRBV5-4 and TRBJ2-5; 10 bases are shared with TRBD2. Per germline, CDR1 SGHNT and CDR2 YYREEE (reference sequence). CDR3 length: 16 residues. V lost 0 bases, J lost 2 bases, and 4 bases stayed unmatched. CDR3 sequence (DNA): TGTGCCAGCAGCTTGGGGGGACTAGCGCGACAAGAGACCCAGTACTTC. This codes for CASSLGGLARQETQYF.

This clonotype was recorded a few times. The chain combines TRBV28 with TRBJ2-6; a weak D match, TRBD2 (7 bases). The CDR3 length is 20 residues. From germline, CDR1 is MDHEN and CDR2 SYDVKM. Between the trimmed V and J ends, which lost 4 bases and 1 base, there was a span of 23 bases. In DNA form, the CDR3 reads TGTGCCAGCAGTTCCGTCCTCGGGGGGCGGAACAGATCTGGGGCCAACGTCCTGACTTTC. This translates into CASSSVLGGRNRSGANVLTF.

The chain has TRBV19 and TRBJ1-2; D may be TRBD1 (5 bases). CDR1 is LNHDA and CDR2 is SQIVND in the germline V gene (reference sequence). CDR3 size: 13 residues. The V and J ends lost 0 bases and 14 bases respectively, with 16 bases between them. CDR3 coding DNA: TGTGCCAGTAGTATAGACCATCAGGGTACGAGGACCTTC. Protein product: CASSIDHQGTRTF.

Worth noting for this clonotype: A single base separates this from a much larger clone, so it may be a read error. In DNA form, the CDR3 reads TGTGCCAGCAGCTTAGGCCTGGGAGACTACAATGAGCAGTTCTTC. Its protein product is CASSLGLGDYNEQFF. The chain carries TRBV7-2 and TRBJ2-1; D might be TRBD2 (5 bases). V lost 1 base and J 3 bases, leaving 10 bases between the germline ends. From germline, CDR1 is SGHTA and CDR2 FQGNSA. This CDR3 comprises 15 residues. The full variable domain, with the rest looked up from reference TRBV7-2 and TRBJ2-1, is GAGVSQSPSNKVTEKGKDVELRCDPISGHTALYWYRQSLGQGLEFLIYFQGNSAPDKSGLPSDRFSAERTGGSVSTLTIQRTQQEDSAVYLCASSLGLGDYNEQFFGPGTRLTVL.

For this clonotype: The junction departs from the called germline gene at one end, perhaps through a read error. The genes are TRBV27 and TRBJ1-2, with D maybe TRBD1 (6 bases). CDR1 is MNHEY, CDR2 SMNVEV, per germline (reference sequence). This CDR3 is 14 amino acids long. CDR3 nucleotide sequence: TGTGCCAGCACCAACAACAGGGAAGACTATGGCTTCACCTTC. The encoded protein is CASTNNREDYGFTF.

V gene TRBV18 combines with J gene TRBJ1-5, with TRBD1 identical over 7 bases. Looked up from germline, CDR1 is KGHSH and CDR2 is LQKENI. This CDR3 region has 14 residues. With 3 bases clipped from V and 10 bases from J, the junction kept 9 bases outside the gene matches. Written as DNA, the CDR3 is TGTGCCAGCTCACCCGGGACAGCCAGTAGCCCCCAGCATTTT. Amino acid sequence: CASSPGTASSPQHF.

This clonotype was counted ten times or more. V is TRBV7-2 and J is TRBJ2-3; 16 positions agree with TRBD2. This CDR3 contains 21 residues. V was pared by 0 bases and J by 6 bases, with 15 bases of the junction left unmatched. The V gene's germline CDR1 is SGHTA and CDR2 FQGNSA. CDR3 DNA: TGTGCCAGCAGCTTAGCGAGCGGGACTAGCGGGGGGGGGGACTTCTTGGATACGCAGTATTTT. Its protein is CASSLASGTSGGGDFLDTQYF.

J is TRBJ1-4 and V is TRBV5-1; no reliable D call. The germline V and J ends were trimmed by 6 bases and 5 bases, with 17 bases remaining between them. Germline V gives CDR1 SGHRS, CDR2 YFSETQ. CDR3 length: 15 residues. The CDR3 coding sequence is TGCGCCAGCACACCTGGGAGGGCCCCGAATGAAAAACTGTTTTTT. This gives the protein CASTPGRAPNEKLFF.

This clonotype was observed a few times. The chain recombines TRBV11-2 with TRBJ2-1; D is unclear. The germline V gene has CDR1 SGHAT and CDR2 FQNNGV. V dropped 7 bases and J dropped 8 bases, with 24 bases sitting between them. There are 16 residues in the CDR3. CDR3 residues: CASKLSSHHPWDEQFF. CDR3 nucleotides: TGTGCCAGCAAGCTATCCAGCCACCACCCCTGGGATGAGCAGTTCTTC.

This clonotype was recorded a few times. V and J are TRBV2 and TRBJ2-3; D not certain. The CDR3 has 13 residues. Germline CDR1 SNHLY, CDR2 FYNNEI. V gave up 6 bases and J gave up 7 bases, with 14 bases separating them. CDR3 residues: CASRGNERYTQYF. The CDR3 DNA is TGTGCCAGCAGAGGCAACGAGAGATATACGCAGTATTTT.